This T cell receptor (beta chain) originates from a study of cytomegalovirus exposure and HLA in healthy donors. To note about this clone: The antigen remains unidentified.

V trimming: 4 bases; J trimming: 6 bases; junction bases outside the gene matches: 5. CDR1 is SGHRS and CDR2 is YFSETQ in the germline V gene. The CDR3 extends over 15 amino acids. While unrecorded immune exposures were likely, the donors were nominally healthy when sampled. Study-wide points: Investigators reported 150 to 200 TCR beta chains as tied to cytomegalovirus. Data from an earlier analysis indicated that most TCR beta V segments were productive either about 90% or about 30% of the time.

Primers: 60 Vbeta forward and 13 Jbeta reverse. The assay was immunoSEQ multiplex PCR, and TCRdb's table has in-frame clones only and misses some. The sample includes 90,000 to 150,000 clones, over 15% of them seen just once. The chain combines TRBV5-1 with TRBJ2-1; 12 bases agree with TRBD2. This clonotype was sampled from a woman aged 18-29 years in good health and CMV-seronegative. Material for sequencing was PBMCs. CDR3 nucleotide sequence: TGCGCCAGCAGCCAGACTAGCGGGAGAGGCAATGAGCAGTTCTTC. Its translation: CASSQTSGRGNEQFF.